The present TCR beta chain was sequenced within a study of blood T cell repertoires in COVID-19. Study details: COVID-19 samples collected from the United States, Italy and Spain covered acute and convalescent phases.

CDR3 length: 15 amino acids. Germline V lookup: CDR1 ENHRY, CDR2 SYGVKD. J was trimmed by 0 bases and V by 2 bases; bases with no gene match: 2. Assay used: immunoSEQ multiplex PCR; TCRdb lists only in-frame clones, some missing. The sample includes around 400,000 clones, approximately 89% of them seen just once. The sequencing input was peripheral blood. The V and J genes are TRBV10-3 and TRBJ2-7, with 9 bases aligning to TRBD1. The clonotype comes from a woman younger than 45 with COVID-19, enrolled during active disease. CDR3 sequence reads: CAISEQGQGSYEQYF. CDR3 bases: TGTGCCATCAGTGAGCAGGGACAGGGCTCCTACGAGCAGTACTTC.